This T cell receptor beta chain was sequenced in a study of CD8 T cells in Susac syndrome. A remark on this clonotype: Its specificity is unknown.

From germline, CDR1 is SQVTM and CDR2 ANQGSEA. V lost 4 bases to trimming and J lost 0 bases, with 4 bases between them. The CDR3 runs 11 residues. An input of roughly 0.5 to 1 ug of RNA was subjected to reverse transcription using random hexamers. Amplification of TCR beta CDR3 used immunoSEQ multiplex PCR across 54 Vbeta and 13 Jbeta. MiXCR was run by TCRdb on the immunoSEQ multiplex PCR reads, yielding one entry per CDR3 protein. The repertoire includes around 150,000 distinct CDR3 sequences, about 95% of them detected once, and about 0.14% sits in the top ten. Study results and limitations: In Susac syndrome, the CD4+ T cell repertoires did not show clonal expansion. The authors acknowledged that their TCR sequencing and HLA analysis involved a relatively small number of individuals.

This receptor was taken from a human donor with Susac syndrome. The V and J genes are TRBV29-1 and TRBJ2-7; D remains ambiguous. The sample taken for sequencing was CD4+ T cells from PBMCs. The CDR3 region is CSVASSYEQYF. CDR3 in DNA: TGCAGCGTTGCCAGCTCCTACGAGCAGTACTTC.